The TCR beta chain under discussion was sequenced for a study of T cells in Graves' hyperthyroidism and ophthalmopathy. At the level of the study: Peripheral blood specimens were obtained at initial diagnosis, prior to any treatment. Study-wide results and limits: Model-based prediction identified ophthalmopathy a median 6.5 months prior to its onset.

This CDR3 is 15 amino acids long. From germline, CDR1 is SGHTA and CDR2 FQGNSA. V lost 5 bases and J 3 bases, leaving 17 bases between the germline ends. This clonotype was detected ten times or more. Antigen unknown. Amplified TCR beta CDR3 regions derived from RNA transcripts. First-round RT-PCR targeting the TCR CDR3 was performed with the HTBI primer set. TCRdb itself ran the multiplex PCR reads through MiXCR, one entry per CDR3 protein. The sample holds approximately 600,000 distinct CDR3 sequences, about 15% seen once. The chain carries TRBV7-2 and TRBJ2-7; D is possibly TRBD2 (6 bases). This clonotype was sampled from a woman in her forties with Graves' ophthalmopathy. Input material: blood. Here the CDR3 DNA reads TGTGCCAGCAGCACCAGGAGCGGGTTAGTCTACGAGCAGTACTTC. This sequence encodes CASSTRSGLVYEQYF.